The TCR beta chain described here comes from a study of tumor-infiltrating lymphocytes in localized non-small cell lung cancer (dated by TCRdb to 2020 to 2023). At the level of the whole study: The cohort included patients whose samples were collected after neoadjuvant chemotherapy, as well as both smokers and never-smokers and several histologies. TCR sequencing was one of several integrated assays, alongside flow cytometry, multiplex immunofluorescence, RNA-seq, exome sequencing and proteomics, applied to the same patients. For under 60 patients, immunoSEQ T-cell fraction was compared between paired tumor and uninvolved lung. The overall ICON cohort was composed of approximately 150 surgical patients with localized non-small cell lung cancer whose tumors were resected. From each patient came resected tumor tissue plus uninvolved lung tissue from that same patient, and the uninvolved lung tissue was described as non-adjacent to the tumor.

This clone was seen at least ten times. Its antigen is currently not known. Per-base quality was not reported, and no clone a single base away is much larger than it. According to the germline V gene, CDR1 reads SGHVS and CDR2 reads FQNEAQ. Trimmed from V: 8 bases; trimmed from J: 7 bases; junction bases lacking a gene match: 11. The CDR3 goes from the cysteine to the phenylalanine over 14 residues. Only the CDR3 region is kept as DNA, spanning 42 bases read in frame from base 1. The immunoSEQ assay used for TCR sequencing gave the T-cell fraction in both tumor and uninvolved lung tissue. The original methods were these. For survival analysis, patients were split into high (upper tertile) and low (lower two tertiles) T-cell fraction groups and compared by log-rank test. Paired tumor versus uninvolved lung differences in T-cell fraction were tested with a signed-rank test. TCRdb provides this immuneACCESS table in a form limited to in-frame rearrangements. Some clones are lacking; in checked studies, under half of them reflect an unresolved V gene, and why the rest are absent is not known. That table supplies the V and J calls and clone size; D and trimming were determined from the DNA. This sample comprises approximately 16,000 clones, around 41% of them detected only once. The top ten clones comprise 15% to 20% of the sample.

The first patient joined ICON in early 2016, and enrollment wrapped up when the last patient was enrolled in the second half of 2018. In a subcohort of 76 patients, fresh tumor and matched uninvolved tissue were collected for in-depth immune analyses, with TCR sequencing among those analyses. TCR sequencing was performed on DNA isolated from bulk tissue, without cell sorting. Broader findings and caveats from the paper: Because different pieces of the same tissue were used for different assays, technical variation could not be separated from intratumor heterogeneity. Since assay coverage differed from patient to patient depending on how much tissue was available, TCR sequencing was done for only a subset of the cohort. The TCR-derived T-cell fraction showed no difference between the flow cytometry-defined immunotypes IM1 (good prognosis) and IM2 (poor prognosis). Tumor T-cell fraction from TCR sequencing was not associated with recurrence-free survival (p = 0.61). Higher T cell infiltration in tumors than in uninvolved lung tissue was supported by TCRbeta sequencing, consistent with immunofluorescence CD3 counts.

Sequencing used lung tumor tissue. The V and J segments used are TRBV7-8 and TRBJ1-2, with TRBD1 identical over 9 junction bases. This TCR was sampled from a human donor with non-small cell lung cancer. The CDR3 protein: CASGNRGRFLGYTF. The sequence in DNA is TGTGCCAGCGGCAACAGGGGGCGCTTTCTTGGCTACACCTTC.